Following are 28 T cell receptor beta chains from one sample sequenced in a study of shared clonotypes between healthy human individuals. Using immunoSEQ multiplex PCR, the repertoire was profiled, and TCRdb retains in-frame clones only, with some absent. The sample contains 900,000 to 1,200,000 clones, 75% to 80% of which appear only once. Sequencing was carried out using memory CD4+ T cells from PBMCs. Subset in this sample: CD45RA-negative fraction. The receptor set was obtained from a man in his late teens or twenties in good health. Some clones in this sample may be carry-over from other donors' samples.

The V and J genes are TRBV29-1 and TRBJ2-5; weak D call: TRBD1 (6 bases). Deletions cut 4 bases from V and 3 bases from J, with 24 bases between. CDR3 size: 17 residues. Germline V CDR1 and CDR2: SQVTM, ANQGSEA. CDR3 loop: CSVAPGAGSRKKETQYF. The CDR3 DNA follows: TGCAGCGTTGCCCCAGGGGCCGGTTCGCGCAAGAAAGAGACCCAGTACTTC.

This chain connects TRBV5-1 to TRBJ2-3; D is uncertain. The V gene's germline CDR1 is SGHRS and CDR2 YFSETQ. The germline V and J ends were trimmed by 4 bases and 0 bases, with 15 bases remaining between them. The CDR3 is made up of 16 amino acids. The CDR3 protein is CASSPPLWGSTDTQYF. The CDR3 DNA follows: TGCGCCAGCAGCCCGCCCCTTTGGGGTAGCACAGATACGCAGTATTTT.

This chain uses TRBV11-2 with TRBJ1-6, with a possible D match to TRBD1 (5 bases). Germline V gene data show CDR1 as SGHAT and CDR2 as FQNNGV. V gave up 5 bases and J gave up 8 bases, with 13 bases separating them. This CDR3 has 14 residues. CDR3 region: CASSATWGDSPLHF. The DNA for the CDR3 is TGTGCCAGCAGCGCCACCTGGGGGGATTCACCCCTCCACTTT.

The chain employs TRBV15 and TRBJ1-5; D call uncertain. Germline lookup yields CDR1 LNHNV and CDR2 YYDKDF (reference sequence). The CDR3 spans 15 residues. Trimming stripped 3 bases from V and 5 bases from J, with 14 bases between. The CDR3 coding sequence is TGTGCCACCAGCAGGGGAGGACGGCCAGATCAGCCCCAGCATTTT. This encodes CATSRGGRPDQPQHF.

CDR3 residues: CATATPGRGLGYEQYF. In DNA form, the CDR3 reads TGTGCCACCGCAACTCCGGGACGGGGTCTGGGCTACGAGCAGTACTTC. J is TRBJ2-7 and V is TRBV5-4, with D perhaps given as TRBD1 or TRBD2 (5 bases each). Germline V gene sequence: CDR1 SGHNT, CDR2 YYREEE (reference sequence). With 9 bases removed from V and 3 bases from J, the gap between germline ends came to 25 bases. The CDR3 runs 16 residues.

The CDR3 sequence: CASSPLGAAALNEKLFF. In DNA form, the CDR3 reads TGTGCCAGCTCACCATTAGGCGCTGCGGCGTTGAATGAAAAACTGTTTTTT. The gene calls are TRBV18 and TRBJ1-4; D remains ambiguous. Trimming took 2 bases from V and 5 from J, leaving 18 bases between them. This CDR3 spans 17 amino acids. CDR1 KGHSH and CDR2 LQKENI come from the germline V gene.

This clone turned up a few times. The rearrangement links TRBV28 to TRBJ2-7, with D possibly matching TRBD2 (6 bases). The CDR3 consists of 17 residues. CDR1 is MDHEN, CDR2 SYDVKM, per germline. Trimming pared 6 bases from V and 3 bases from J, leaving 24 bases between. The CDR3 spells CASSPRPQLSGVYEQYF. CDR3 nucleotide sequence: TGTGCCAGCAGCCCGCGCCCCCAACTCTCGGGAGTCTACGAGCAGTACTTC. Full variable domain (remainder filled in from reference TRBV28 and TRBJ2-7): DVKVTQSSRYLVKRTGEKVFLECVQDMDHENMFWYRQDPGLGLRLIYFSYDVKMKEKGDIPEGYSVSREKKERFSLILESASTNQTSMYLCASSPRPQLSGVYEQYFGPGTRLTVT.

DNA for the CDR3: TGTGCCAGCAGCGACCGGGGGGCGGGGACTAGCACAGATACGCAGTATTTT. Encoded protein: CASSDRGAGTSTDTQYF. The chain links TRBV7-2 to TRBJ2-3; TRBD2 might be the D (7 bases). The CDR3 is 17 residues long. The V end lost 5 bases, the J end lost 0 bases, and 18 bases lay between the germline ends. Per germline, CDR1 SGHTA and CDR2 FQGNSA.

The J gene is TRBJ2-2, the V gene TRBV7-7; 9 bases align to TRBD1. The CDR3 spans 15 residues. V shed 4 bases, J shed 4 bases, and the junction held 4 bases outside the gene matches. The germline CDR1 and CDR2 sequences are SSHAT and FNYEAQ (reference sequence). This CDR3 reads CASSSDRGSTGELFF. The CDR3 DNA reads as TGTGCCAGCAGCTCGGACAGGGGCAGCACCGGGGAGCTGTTTTTT. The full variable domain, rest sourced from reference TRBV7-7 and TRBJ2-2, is GAGVSQSPRYKVTKRGQDVTLRCDPISSHATLYWYQQALGQGPEFLTYFNYEAQPDKSGLPSDRFSAERPEGSISTLTIQRTEQRDSAMYRCASSSDRGSTGELFFGEGSRLTVL.

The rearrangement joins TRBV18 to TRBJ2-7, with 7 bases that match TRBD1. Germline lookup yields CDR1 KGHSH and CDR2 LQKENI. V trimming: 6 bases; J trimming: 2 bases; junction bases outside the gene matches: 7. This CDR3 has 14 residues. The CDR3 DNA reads TGTGCCAGCTCCCCTGGACAGGCCGCCTACGAGCAGTACTTC. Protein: CASSPGQAAYEQYF.

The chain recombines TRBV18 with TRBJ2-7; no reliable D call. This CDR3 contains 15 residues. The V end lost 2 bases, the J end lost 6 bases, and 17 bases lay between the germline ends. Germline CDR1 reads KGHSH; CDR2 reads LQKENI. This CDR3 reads CASSPSSRALPEQYF. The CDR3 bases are TGTGCCAGCTCACCATCCTCTAGGGCCCTCCCCGAGCAGTACTTC.

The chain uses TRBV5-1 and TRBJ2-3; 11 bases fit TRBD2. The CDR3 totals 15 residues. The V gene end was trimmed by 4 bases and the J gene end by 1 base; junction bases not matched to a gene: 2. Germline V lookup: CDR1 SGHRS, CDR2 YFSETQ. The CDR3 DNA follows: TGCGCCAGCAGCGCGACTAGCGGGGGCACAGATACGCAGTATTTT. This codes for CASSATSGGTDTQYF.

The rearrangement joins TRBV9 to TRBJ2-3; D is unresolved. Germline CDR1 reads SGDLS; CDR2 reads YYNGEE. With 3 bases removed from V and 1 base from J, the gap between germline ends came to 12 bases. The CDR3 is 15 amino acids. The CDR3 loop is CASSGSRGGTDTQYF. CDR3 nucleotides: TGTGCCAGCAGCGGGTCCCGCGGCGGCACAGATACGCAGTATTTT.

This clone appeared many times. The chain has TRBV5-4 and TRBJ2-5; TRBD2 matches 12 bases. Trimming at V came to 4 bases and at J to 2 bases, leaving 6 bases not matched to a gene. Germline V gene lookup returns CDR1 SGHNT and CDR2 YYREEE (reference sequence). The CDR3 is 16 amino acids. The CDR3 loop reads CASSHGTSGQQETQYF. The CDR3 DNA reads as TGTGCCAGCAGCCACGGGACTAGCGGGCAACAAGAGACCCAGTACTTC. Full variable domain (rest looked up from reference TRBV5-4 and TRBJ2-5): ETGVTQSPTHLIKTRGQQVTLRCSSQSGHNTVSWYQQALGQGPQFIFQYYREEENGRGNFPPRFSGLQFPNYSSELNVNALELDDSALYLCASSHGTSGQQETQYFGPGTRLLVL.

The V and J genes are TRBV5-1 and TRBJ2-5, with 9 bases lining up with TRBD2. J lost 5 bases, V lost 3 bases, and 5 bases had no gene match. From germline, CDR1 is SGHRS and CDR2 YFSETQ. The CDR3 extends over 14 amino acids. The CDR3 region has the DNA TGCGCCAGCAGCTGGACTAGCGACGTGGAGACCCAGTACTTC. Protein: CASSWTSDVETQYF.

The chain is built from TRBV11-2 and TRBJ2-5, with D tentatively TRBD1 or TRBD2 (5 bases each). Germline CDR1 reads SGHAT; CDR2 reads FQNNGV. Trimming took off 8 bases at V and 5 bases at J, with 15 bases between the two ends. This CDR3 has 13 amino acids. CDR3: CASGYGAGETQYF. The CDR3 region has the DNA TGTGCCAGCGGATACGGGGCAGGGGAGACCCAGTACTTC.

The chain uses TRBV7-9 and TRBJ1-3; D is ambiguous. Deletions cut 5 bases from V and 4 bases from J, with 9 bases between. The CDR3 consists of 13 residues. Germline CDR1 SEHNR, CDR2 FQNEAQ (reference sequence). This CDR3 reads CASSRTAGNTIYF. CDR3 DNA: TGTGCCAGCAGCCGGACGGCCGGAAACACCATATATTTT.

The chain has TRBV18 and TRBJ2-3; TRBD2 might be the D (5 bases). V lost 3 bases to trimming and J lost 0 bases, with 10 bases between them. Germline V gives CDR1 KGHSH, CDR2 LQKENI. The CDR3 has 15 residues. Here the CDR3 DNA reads TGTGCCAGCTCACCGTTAGGCGGGAGCACAGATACGCAGTATTTT. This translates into CASSPLGGSTDTQYF.

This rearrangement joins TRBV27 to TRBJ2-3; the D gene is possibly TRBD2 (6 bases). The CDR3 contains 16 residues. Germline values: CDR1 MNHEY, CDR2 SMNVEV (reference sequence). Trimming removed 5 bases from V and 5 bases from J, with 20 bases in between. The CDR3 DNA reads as TGTGCCAGCAGTCCCCGGGACCCGCGGCGGGGAGATACGCAGTATTTT. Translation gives CASSPRDPRRGDTQYF.

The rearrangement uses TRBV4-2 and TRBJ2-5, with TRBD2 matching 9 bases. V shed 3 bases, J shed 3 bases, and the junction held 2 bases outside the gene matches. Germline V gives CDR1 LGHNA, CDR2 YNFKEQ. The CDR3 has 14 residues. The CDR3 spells CASSQAGGEETQYF. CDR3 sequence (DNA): TGTGCCAGCAGCCAGGCGGGAGGGGAAGAGACCCAGTACTTC.

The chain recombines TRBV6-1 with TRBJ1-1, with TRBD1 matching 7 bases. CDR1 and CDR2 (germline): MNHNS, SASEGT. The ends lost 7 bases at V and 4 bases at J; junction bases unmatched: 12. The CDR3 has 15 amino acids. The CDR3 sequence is CASNNDRVLSTEAFF. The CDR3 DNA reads TGTGCCAGCAATAACGACAGGGTCCTGAGCACTGAAGCTTTCTTT.

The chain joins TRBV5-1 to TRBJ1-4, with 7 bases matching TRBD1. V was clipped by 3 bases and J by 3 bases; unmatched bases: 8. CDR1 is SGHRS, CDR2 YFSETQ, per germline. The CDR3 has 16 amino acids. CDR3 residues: CASSWGPGTANEKLFF. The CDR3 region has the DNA TGCGCCAGCAGCTGGGGGCCCGGGACAGCTAATGAAAAACTGTTTTTT. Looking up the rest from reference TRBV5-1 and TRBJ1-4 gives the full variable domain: KAGVTQTPRYLIKTRGQQVTLSCSPISGHRSVSWYQQTPGQGLQFLFEYFSETQRNKGNFPGRFSGRQFSNSRSEMNVSTLELGDSALYLCASSWGPGTANEKLFFGSGTQLSVL.

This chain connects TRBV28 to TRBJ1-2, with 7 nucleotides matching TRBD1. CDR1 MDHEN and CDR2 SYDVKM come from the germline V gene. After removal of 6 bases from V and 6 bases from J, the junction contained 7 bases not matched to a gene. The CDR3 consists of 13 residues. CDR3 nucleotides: TGTGCCAGCAGCCGCGGGACAGTTAATGGCTACACCTTC. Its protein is CASSRGTVNGYTF.

In nucleotides, the CDR3 is TGTGCCATCGGGGGGAGTAGCAATCAGCCCCAGCATTTT. Its protein product is CAIGGSSNQPQHF. V and J are TRBV10-3 and TRBJ1-5; D is possibly TRBD1 (5 bases). The CDR3 runs 13 residues. Trimming stripped 8 bases from V and 0 bases from J, with 8 bases between. The germline V gene has CDR1 ENHRY and CDR2 SYGVKD.

The CDR3 sequence is CASWSLSGYTF. DNA for the CDR3: TGTGCCAGCTGGAGCCTTTCTGGCTACACCTTC. The chain recombines TRBV28 with TRBJ1-2; D is undetermined. V was clipped by 8 bases and J by 7 bases, with 11 bases between them. This CDR3 has 11 amino acids. Germline-derived CDR1 and CDR2 are MDHEN and SYDVKM.

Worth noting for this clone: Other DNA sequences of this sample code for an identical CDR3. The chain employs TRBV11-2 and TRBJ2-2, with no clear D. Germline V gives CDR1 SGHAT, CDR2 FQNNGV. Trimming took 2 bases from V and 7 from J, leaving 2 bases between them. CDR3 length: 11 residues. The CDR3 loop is CASSLYGELFF. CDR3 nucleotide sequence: TGTGCCAGCAGCTTATACGGGGAGCTGTTTTTT.

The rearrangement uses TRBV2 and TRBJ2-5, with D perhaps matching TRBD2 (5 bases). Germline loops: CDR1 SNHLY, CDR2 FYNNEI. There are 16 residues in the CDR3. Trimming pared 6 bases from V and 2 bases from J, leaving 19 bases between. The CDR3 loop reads CASRARLLSPQETQYF. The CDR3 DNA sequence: TGTGCCAGCAGGGCCCGACTATTGAGTCCGCAAGAGACCCAGTACTTC.

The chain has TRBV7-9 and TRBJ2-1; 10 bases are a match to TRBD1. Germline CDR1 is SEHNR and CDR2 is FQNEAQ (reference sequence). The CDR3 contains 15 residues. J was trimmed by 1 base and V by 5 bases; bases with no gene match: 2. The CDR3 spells CASSPGQGSYNEQFF. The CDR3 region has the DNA TGTGCCAGCAGCCCGGGACAGGGGTCCTACAATGAGCAGTTCTTC.